This is a list of T cell receptor beta chains from one sample in a study of CD8+ T cells in alopecia areata. Profiled with immunoSEQ multiplex PCR; TCRdb holds only in-frame clones, not every one. The table has approximately 180,000 clones, approximately 65% seen once. The source material was CD8+ T cells sorted from blood, sampled at week 0. The receptors derive from a human donor with alopecia areata. CDR3s include the opening cysteine and the closing phenylalanine or tryptophan. A D gene is named only where the DNA matches it firmly. Clone size is given for some rows only: seen once, a few or many times, or a class if the clone is expanded.

TRBJ1-1	TRBD1	TRBV5-6	.	CASSLFDDRVAFF	TGTGCCAGCAGCTTGTTTGATGACAGGGTTGCTTTCTTT
TRBJ2-3	.	TRBV10-3	few	CAISDRGPTDTQYF	TGTGCCATCAGTGACCGGGGGCCCACAGATACGCAGTATTTT
TRBJ2-1	.	TRBV5-6	.	CASRVGTSNYNEQFF	TGTGCCAGCAGGGTCGGGACTTCCAACTACAATGAGCAGTTCTTC
TRBJ1-3	.	TRBV5-1	.	CASSTTARSSGNTIYF	TGCGCCAGCAGCACGACAGCCAGGTCCTCTGGAAACACCATATATTTT
TRBJ1-2	TRBD1	TRBV6-1	few	CASSESLGDRDRDGYTF	TGTGCCAGCAGTGAATCCCTGGGGGACCGGGACAGGGATGGCTACACCTTC
TRBJ2-5	.	TRBV19	.	CASSIGGVETQYF	TGTGCCAGTAGTATAGGTGGGGTGGAGACCCAGTACTTC
TRBJ2-5	.	TRBV7-9	.	CASFTIQETQYF	TGTGCCAGCTTTACCATCCAAGAGACCCAGTACTTC
TRBJ1-1	.	TRBV25-1	.	CASSEPADTEAFF	TGTGCCAGCAGTGAACCTGCAGACACTGAAGCTTTCTTT
TRBJ2-5	.	TRBV27	.	CASSLLGARRETQYF	TGTGCCAGCAGTTTGTTAGGGGCCCGGCGGGAGACCCAGTACTTC
TRBJ1-5	TRBD1	TRBV6-5	.	CASSYSGQGNQPQHF	TGTGCCAGCAGTTACTCGGGACAGGGTAATCAGCCCCAGCATTTT
TRBJ1-2	TRBD1	TRBV9	.	CASSVGDSPYGYTF	TGTGCCAGCAGCGTAGGGGACAGTCCCTATGGCTACACCTTC
TRBJ2-7	.	TRBV19	.	CASSIDQGQYEQYF	TGTGCCAGTAGTATAGACCAGGGCCAGTACGAGCAGTACTTC
TRBJ2-3	TRBD2	TRBV30	.	CAWSVGLAGSTDTQYF	TGTGCCTGGAGTGTAGGACTAGCGGGTTCCACAGATACGCAGTATTTT
TRBJ2-7	.	TRBV29-1	.	CSVASGAHEQYF	TGCAGCGTTGCGAGTGGGGCCCACGAGCAGTACTTC